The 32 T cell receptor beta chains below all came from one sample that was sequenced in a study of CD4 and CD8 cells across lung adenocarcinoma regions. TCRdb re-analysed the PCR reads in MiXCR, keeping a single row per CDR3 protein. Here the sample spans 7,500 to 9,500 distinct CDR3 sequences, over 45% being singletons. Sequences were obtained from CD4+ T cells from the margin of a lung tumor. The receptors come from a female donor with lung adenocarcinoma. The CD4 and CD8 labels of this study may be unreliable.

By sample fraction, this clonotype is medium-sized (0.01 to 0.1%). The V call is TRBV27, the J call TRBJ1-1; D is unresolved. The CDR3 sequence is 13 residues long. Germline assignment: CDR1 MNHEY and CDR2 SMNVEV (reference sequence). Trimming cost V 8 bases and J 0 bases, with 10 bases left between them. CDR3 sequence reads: CASARIMNTEAFF. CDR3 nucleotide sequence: TGTGCCAGCGCCAGGATAATGAACACTGAAGCTTTCTTT.

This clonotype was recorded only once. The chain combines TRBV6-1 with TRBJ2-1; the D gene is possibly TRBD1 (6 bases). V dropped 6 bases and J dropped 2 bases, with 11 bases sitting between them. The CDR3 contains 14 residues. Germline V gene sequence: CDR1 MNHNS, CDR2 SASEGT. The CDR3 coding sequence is TGTGCCAGCAGCCCAGGGGTACCCTACAATGAGCAGTTCTTC. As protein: CASSPGVPYNEQFF.

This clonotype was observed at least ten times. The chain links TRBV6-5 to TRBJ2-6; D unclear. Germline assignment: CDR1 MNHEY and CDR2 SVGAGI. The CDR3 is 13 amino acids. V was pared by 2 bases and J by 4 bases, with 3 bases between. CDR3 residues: CASSYRGANVLTF. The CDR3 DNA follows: TGTGCCAGCAGTTACCGGGGGGCCAACGTCCTGACTTTC.

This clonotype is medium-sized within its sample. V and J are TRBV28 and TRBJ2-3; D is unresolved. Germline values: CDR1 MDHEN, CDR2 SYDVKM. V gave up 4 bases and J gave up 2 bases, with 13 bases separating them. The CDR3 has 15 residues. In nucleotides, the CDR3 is TGTGCCAGCAGTTCCGGATCTACTTCCACAGATACGCAGTATTTT. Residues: CASSSGSTSTDTQYF.

The CDR3 DNA is TGTGCCAGCAGCCAAGAACAGGGGGAAGAGACCCAGTACTTC. It yields the protein CASSQEQGEETQYF. The rearrangement joins TRBV4-2 to TRBJ2-5; 8 bases line up with TRBD1. This CDR3 is built from 14 residues. CDR1 is LGHNA, CDR2 YNFKEQ, per germline. V gave up 0 bases and J gave up 3 bases; unmatched junction bases: 0.

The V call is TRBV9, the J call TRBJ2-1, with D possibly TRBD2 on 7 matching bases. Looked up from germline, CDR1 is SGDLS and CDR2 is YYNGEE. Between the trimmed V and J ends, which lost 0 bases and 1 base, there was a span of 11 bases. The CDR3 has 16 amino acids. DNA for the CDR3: TGTGCCAGCAGCGTAGAGGGGGGGGTGTCCTACAATGAGCAGTTCTTC. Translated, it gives CASSVEGGVSYNEQFF.

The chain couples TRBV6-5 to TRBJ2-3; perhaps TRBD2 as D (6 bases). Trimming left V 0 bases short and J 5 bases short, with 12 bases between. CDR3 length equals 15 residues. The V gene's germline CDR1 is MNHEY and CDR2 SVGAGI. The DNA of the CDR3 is TGTGCCAGCAGTTACTCGCGGGGTATTGAAGATACGCAGTATTTT. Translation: CASSYSRGIEDTQYF.

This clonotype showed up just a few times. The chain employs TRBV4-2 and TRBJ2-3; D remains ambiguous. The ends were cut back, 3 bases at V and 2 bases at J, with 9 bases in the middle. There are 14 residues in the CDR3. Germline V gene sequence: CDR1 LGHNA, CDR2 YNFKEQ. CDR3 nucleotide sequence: TGTGCCAGCAGCCAGGATCGGGCCACAGATACGCAGTATTTT. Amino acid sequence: CASSQDRATDTQYF.

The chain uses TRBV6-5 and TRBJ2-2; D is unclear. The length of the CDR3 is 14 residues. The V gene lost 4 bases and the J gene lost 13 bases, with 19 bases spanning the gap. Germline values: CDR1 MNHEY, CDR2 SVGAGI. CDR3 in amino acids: CASSFDLHGGTLFF. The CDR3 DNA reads TGTGCCAGCAGTTTCGACTTACACGGCGGTACGCTGTTTTTT.

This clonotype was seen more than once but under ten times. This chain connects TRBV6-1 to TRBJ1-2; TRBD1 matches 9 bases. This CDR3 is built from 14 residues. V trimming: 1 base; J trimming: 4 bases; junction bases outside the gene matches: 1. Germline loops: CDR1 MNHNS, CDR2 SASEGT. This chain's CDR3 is CASSEVDRGYGYTF. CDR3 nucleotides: TGTGCCAGCAGTGAAGTGGACAGGGGCTATGGCTACACCTTC.

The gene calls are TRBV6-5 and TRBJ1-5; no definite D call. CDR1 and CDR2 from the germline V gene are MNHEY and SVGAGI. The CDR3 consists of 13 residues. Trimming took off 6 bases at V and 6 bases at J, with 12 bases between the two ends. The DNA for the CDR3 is TGTGCCAGCAGCTTAGTAGAATCTCAGCCCCAGCATTTT. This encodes CASSLVESQPQHF.

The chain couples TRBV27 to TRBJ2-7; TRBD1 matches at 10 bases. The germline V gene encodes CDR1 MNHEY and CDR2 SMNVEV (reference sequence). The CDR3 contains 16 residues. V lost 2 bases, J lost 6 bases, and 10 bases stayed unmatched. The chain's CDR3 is CASSLKTGGVMSEQYF. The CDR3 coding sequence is TGTGCCAGCAGTTTAAAGACAGGGGGCGTAATGTCCGAGCAGTACTTC.

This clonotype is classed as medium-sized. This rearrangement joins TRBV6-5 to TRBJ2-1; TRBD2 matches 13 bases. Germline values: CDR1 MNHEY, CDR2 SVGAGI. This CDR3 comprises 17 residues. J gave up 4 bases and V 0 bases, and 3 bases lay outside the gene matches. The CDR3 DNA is TGTGCCAGCAGTTACTCTGGACTAGCGGGAGTATACAATGAGCAGTTCTTC. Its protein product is CASSYSGLAGVYNEQFF.

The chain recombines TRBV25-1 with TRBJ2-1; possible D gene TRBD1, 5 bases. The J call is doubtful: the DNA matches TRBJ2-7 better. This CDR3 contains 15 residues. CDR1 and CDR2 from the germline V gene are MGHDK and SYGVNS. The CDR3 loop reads CASSESGVKGSEQYF. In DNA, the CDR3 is TGTGCCAGCAGTGAATCAGGTGTAAAGGGGTCCGAGCAGTACTTC.

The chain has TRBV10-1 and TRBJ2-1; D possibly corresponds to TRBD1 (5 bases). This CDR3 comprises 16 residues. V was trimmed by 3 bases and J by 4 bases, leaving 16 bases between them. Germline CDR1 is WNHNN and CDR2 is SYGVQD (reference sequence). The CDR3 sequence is CASSDIWTTDYNEQFF. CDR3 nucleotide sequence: TGCGCCAGCAGTGATATTTGGACAACCGATTACAATGAGCAGTTCTTC.

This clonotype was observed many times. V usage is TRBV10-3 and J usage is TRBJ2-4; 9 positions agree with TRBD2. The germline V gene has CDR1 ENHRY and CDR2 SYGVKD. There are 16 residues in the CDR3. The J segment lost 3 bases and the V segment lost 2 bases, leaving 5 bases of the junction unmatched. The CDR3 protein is CAISEGAGGLKNIQYF. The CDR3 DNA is TGTGCCATCAGTGAGGGGGCGGGAGGGCTCAAAAACATTCAGTACTTC.

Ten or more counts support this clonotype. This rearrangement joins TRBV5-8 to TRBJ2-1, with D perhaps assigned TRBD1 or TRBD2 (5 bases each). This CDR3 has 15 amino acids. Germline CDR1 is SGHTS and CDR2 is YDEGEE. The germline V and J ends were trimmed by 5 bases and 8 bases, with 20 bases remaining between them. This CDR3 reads CASSIGTNPSYEQFF. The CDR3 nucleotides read TGTGCCAGCAGTATAGGGACCAATCCTTCGTATGAGCAGTTCTTC.

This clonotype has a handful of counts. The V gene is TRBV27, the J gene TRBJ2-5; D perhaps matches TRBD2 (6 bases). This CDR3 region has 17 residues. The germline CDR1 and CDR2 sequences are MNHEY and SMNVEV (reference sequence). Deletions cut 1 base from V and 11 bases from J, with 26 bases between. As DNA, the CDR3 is TGTGCCAGCAGTTTATTAAAAGGAGGGAGCCACTTGGGAGAGCAGTACTTC. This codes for CASSLLKGGSHLGEQYF.

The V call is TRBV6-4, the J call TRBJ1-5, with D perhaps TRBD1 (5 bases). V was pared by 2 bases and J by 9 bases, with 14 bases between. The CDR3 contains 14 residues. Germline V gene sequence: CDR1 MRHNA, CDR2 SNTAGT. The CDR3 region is CASSDGGEWRPQHF. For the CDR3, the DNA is TGTGCCAGCAGTGACGGGGGGGAATGGCGGCCCCAGCATTTT.

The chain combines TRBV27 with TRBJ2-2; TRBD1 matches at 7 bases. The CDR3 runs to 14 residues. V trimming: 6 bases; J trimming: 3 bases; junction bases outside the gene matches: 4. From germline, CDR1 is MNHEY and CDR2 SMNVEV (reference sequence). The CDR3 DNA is TGTGCCAGCAGGACAGGGATCGACACCGGGGAGCTGTTTTTT. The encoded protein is CASRTGIDTGELFF.

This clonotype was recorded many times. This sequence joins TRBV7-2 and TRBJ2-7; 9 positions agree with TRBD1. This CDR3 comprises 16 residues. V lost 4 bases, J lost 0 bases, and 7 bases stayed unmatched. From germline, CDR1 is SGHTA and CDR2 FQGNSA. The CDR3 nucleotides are TGTGCCAGCAGCTACAGGGGGCCCCAGAGCTCCTACGAGCAGTACTTC. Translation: CASSYRGPQSSYEQYF.

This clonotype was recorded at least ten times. CDR3 nucleotides: TGTGCCAGCAGTGGAACTTGGGGGATAGAGACCCAGTACTTC. It specifies CASSGTWGIETQYF. This sequence joins TRBV6-1 and TRBJ2-5; perhaps D is TRBD1 or TRBD2 (5 bases each). With 4 bases removed from V and 4 bases from J, the gap between germline ends came to 13 bases. The germline V gene encodes CDR1 MNHNS and CDR2 SASEGT. This CDR3 region has 14 residues.

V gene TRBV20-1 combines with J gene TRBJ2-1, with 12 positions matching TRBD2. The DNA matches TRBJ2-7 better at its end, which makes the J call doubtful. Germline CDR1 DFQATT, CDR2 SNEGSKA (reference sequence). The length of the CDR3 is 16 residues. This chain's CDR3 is CSARPHLTSGSDEQYF. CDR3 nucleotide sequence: TGCAGTGCTAGGCCCCACCTGACTAGCGGGAGCGACGAGCAGTACTTC.

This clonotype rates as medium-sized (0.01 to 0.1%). Written as DNA, the CDR3 is TGTGCCACCAGTGGAGGGGCGAAAGATACGCAGTATTTT. This translates into CATSGGAKDTQYF. The V call is TRBV24-1, the J call TRBJ2-3, with D perhaps TRBD1 or TRBD2 (5 bases each). This CDR3 contains 13 residues. With 5 bases removed from V and 5 bases from J, the gap between germline ends came to 10 bases. Germline V CDR1 and CDR2: KGHDR, SFDVKD.

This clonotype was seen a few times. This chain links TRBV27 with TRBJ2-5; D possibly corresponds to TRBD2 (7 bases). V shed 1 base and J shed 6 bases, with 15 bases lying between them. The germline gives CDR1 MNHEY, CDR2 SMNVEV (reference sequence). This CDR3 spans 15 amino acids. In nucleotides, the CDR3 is TGTGCCAGCAGTTTATTTCGGGGGGCCACCCAGACCCAGTACTTC. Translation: CASSLFRGATQTQYF.

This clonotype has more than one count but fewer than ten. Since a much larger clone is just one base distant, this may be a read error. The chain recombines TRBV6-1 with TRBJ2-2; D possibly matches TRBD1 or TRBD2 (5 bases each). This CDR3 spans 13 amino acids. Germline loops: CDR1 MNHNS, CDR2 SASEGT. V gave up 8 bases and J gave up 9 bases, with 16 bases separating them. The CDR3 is CASSPPGTRELFF. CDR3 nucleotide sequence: TGTGCCAGCTCTCCTCCGGGGACCCGGGAGCTGTTTTTT.

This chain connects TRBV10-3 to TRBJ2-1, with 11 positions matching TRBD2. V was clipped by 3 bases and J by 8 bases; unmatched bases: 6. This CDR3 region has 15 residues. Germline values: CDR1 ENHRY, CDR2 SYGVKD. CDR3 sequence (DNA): TGTGCCATCAGTGATGTAGCGGGAGGGAAAGATGAGCAGTTCTTC. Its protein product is CAISDVAGGKDEQFF.

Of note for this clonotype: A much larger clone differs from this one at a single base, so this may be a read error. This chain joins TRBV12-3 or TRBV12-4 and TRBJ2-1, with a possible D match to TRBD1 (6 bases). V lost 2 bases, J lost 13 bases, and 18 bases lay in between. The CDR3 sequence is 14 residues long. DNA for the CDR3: TGTGCCAGCAGTTTACGGGTCAGGGGCTTAATCCAGTTCTTC. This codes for CASSLRVRGLIQFF.

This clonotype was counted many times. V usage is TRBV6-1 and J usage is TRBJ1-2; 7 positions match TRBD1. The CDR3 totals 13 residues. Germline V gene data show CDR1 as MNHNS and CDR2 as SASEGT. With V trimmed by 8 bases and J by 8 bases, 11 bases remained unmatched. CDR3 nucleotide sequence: TGTGCCAGCGCTACATTAGGGGGCGGGGGCTACACCTTC. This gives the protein CASATLGGGGYTF.

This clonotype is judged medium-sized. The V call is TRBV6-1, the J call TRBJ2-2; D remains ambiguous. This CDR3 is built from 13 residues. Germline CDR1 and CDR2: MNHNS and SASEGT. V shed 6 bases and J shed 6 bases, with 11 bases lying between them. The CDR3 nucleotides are TGTGCCAGCAGCCCCCCCCGGGCCGGGGAGCTGTTTTTT. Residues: CASSPPRAGELFF.

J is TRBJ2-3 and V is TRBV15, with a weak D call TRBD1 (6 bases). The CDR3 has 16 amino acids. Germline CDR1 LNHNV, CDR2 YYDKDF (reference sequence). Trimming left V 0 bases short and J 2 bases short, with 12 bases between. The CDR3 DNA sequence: TGTGCCACCAGCAGAGATGGGGGCCGGATCACAGATACGCAGTATTTT. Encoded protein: CATSRDGGRITDTQYF.

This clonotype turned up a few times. CDR3 residues: CATSSVSRELGEQFF. The CDR3 DNA is TGTGCCACCAGTTCGGTATCTCGGGAGCTTGGTGAGCAGTTCTTC. This sequence joins TRBV24-1 and TRBJ2-5, with D maybe TRBD2 (6 bases). The tail of the sequence fits TRBJ2-1 better, so the J call may be wrong. Germline V gene data show CDR1 as KGHDR and CDR2 as SFDVKD. The CDR3 sequence is 15 residues long.